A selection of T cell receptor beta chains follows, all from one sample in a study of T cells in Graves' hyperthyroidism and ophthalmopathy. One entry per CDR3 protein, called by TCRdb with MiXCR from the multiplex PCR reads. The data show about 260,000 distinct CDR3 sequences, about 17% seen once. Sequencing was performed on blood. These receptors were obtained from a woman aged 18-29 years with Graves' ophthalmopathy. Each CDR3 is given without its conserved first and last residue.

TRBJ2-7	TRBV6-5	ASSYLPGSHEQY
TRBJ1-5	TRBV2	ASSGDRGPYKPQH
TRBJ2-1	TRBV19	ASSLLAGARNEQF
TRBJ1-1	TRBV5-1	ASSPSGGLNTEAF
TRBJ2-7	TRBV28	ATGVYEQY
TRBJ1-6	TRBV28	ASSLDRGTRSPLH
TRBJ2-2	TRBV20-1	SARVGWLASTGELF
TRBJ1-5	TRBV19	AVMLMPPSHQPQH
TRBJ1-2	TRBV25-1	ASSESGGYYGYT
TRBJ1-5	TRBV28	ASSQQGSGNQPQH
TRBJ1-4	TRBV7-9	ASSAGQTNEKLF
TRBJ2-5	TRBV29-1	SVEGRGPRGAQY
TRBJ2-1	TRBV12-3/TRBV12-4	ASSFSAGLAGVNEQF
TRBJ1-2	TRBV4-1	ASSQDSLWPRVGYGYT
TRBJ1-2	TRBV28	ASSLSWFYGYT
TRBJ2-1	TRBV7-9	ASSLGRLAGGEEQF
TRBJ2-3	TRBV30	AWSVVGGADTQY
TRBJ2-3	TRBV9	ASSQRSGGADTQY
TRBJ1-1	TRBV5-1	ASTFLAGGTEAF
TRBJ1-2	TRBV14	ASSQARGQVGGYT
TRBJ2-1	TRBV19	ASSTGTNNEQF
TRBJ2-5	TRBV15	ATSRDYTSLQETQY
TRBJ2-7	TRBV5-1	ASSSNLSSYEQY
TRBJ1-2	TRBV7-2	ASSLGLGGGDGYT
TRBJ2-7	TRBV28	ASTEETSGGDEQY
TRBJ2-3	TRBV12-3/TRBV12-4	ASSRLTTSGLSTDTQY
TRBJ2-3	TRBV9	ASSVAHLGADTQY
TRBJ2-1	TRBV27	ASSPSSGSDEQF
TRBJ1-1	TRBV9	ASRPTGRDTEAF
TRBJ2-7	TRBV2	ASRGFGTIAYEQY
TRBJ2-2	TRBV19	ASSMLVVMGPGELF
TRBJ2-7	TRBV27	ASSFVAGGPVEQY